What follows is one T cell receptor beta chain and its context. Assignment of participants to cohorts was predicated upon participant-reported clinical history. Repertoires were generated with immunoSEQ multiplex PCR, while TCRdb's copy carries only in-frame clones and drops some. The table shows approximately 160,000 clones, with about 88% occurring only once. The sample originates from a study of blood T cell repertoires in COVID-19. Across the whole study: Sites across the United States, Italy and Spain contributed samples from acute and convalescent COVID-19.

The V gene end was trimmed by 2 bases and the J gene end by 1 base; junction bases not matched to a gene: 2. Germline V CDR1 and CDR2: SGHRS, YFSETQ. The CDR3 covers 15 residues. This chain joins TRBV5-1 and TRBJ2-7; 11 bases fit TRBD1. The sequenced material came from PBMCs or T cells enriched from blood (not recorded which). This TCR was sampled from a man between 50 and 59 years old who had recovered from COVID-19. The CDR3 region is CASSFGQGASYEQYF. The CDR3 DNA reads TGCGCCAGCAGCTTTGGACAGGGGGCTTCCTACGAGCAGTACTTC.